Below, 2 T cell receptor beta chains from the same sample are listed, as sequenced in a study of T cells after yellow fever vaccination. TCRdb re-derived calls from the 5' RACE reads in MiXCR, one entry per CDR3 protein. This table holds 80,000 to 100,000 distinct CDR3 sequences, 8% to 10% found once. This sample comprised CD8+ T cells not binding an NS4B(214-222) dextramer, sorted from PBMCs, obtained less than 16 days after the first yellow fever vaccination. The receptors originated from a man between 18 and 29 years old who received the YFV17D yellow fever vaccine.

The chain couples TRBV4-3 to TRBJ1-1; 7 nucleotides agree with TRBD1. The CDR3 loop spans 15 amino acids. Trimming cost V 0 bases and J 3 bases; bases outside gene matches: 4. Germline lookup yields CDR1 LGHNA and CDR2 YSLEER. The CDR3 DNA follows: TGCGCCAGCAGCCAAGAGGACAGGCCCGACACTGAAGCTTTCTTT. Its protein product is CASSQEDRPDTEAFF.

This clonotype was picked up many times. The chain uses TRBV15 and TRBJ1-1; TRBD1 matches at 7 bases. Germline trimming cut 4 bases from V and 4 bases from J; bases unmatched to any gene: 6. The CDR3 contains 14 residues. Germline V gives CDR1 LNHNV, CDR2 YYDKDF (reference sequence). The CDR3, as DNA: TGTGCCACCAGCATCGACAGGGCTACCACTGAAGCTTTCTTT. This encodes CATSIDRATTEAFF.